This T cell receptor beta chain was sequenced for a study of beta chain features in type 1 diabetes. Turning to the study itself: In all, around 100 million sorted cells from all samples were analyzed. Study-wide points: Among all four CD4+ subsets, Type 1 diabetes patients had TCRB CDR3s that were moderately but significantly shorter.

Every bit of the isolated RNA underwent reverse transcription, so sequencing read expressed TCRB transcripts. Clones were sequenced by immunoSEQ multiplex PCR, and TCRdb holds only the in-frame ones, with some missing. Of roughly 230,000 clones in the sample, 11% are singletons; the top ten hold more than 0.015%. The CDR3 numbers 11 amino acids, ends counted. Points on this clone: No antigen is known for it. The CDR3 carries no conserved terminal phenylalanine or tryptophan, so it likely arises from a read error. The DNA is omitted, as the CDR3 cannot be located on it reliably, and the CDR3 follows TCRdb's listing.

The chain is built from TRBV21-1 and TRBJ2-2; the table's D call TRBD2 went unverified against the DNA. TRBV21-1 corresponds to a pseudogene. Sample: naive CD4+ T cells from blood. This sequence was found in a man aged 25 to 40 with type 1 diabetes. The CDR3 region is CATSCGGGRGI.